This TCR beta chain was documented in a study of T cell responses to AZD1222 COVID-19 vaccine (dated by TCRdb to about 2021). In terms of the full investigation: AZD1222 recipients given second doses at about 4 weeks or at about 12 weeks were pooled, since spike-specific TCR depth and breadth were not found to differ between the two schedules. TCR sequencing covered more than 230 trial participants: 200 to 220 given two doses of AZD1222 and approximately 26 given two doses of MenACWY control vaccine. Trial participants were enrolled into age subgroups of 18-55, 56-69 and 70-plus years, which contained 148, 28 and 57 TCR-sequenced participants, respectively. What the authors observed across the whole study: Reportedly, close to half of the unique spike-specific TCRs recognized epitopes lying outside the regions that are mutated in the B.1.351 and B.1.1.7 variants. CD4 TCRs associated with the vaccine covered the entire spike protein, and the dominant responses were in regions 160-218 and 743-854. The 56-69-year group was small, and its depth increase did not reach significance, likely because of low power. After two AZD1222 doses, spike-specific TCR breadth and depth were significantly higher than at day 0 and than in MenACWY recipients. Only a handful of AZD1222 recipients were SARS-CoV-2 seropositive at baseline, limiting conclusions about previously exposed vaccinees. Most participants were white British and females outnumbered males, and the authors suggested that clonal diversity may have been underestimated. Because no day 14 peak-response samples were available, the repertoires could be characterized only after the peak T cell response.

The CDR3 regions of human TCRbeta chains were analyzed by immunosequencing. The paper's data handling went like this. TCRs in the repertoires were compared against a reference library of SARS-CoV-2-specific TCRs that had been generated with the MIRA antigen-specificity platform. Breadth was defined as the fraction of unique TCRs that were SARS-CoV-2-associated. Depth was defined as the fraction of total T cells that were SARS-CoV-2-associated. Each spike-specific TCR was assigned to its reactive spike region and to a CD4 or CD8 class using the MIRA data. Log10-transformed breadth and depth values were compared by one-way ANOVA with Sidak's multiple comparisons tests. TCRdb's version of the immuneACCESS table is confined to in-frame rearrangements and falls short of the full clone set. An unresolved V gene accounts for under half of the shortfall where checked; the remainder is of unknown origin. Clonal size and the V and J genes are those of that table, whereas D and trimming came from the DNA. The sample has some 170,000 clones on record, 90% to 95% of them singletons. The ten biggest clones cover about 3% of the sample.

The time point label, as the study defines it: baseline before first vaccination. Vaccinee samples were obtained from the UK trials COV001 and COV002, which included a single-blind randomized controlled phase 2/3 trial of AZD1222 (ChAdOx1 nCoV-19) in healthy adults. For TCRbeta chain sequencing, PBMC samples from trial participants were taken at day 0 and at day 28 after the second dose. Comments on this clone: The clone's antigen remains unknown. Base qualities are not provided; no much larger clone lies one nucleotide away.

This receptor was taken from an adult in good health. The sequenced sample was peripheral blood, obtained on day 0 of AZD1222 vaccination.

The CDR3 amino acid sequence is: CASSKVGSVAHATNEKLFF. At the DNA level, the sequence is TGTGCCAGCAGCAAAGTAGGGAGCGTGGCCCATGCAACTAATGAAAAACTGTTTTTT. The chain joins TRBV21-1 to TRBJ1-4. TRBV21-1 is recorded as a pseudogene. The CDR3 sequence holds 19 residues, the cysteine and phenylalanine included. Only the CDR3 portion is preserved as DNA: 57 bases, with reading frame beginning at the first base.